The present TCR beta chain was sequenced within a study of blood T cell repertoires in COVID-19. The ends were cut back, 4 bases at V and 6 bases at J, with 6 bases in the middle. Germline values: CDR1 SEHNR, CDR2 FQNEAQ (reference sequence). CDR3 length equals 12 residues. The table came from immunoSEQ multiplex PCR; TCRdb's copy has only in-frame clones and leaves some out. The table includes a few hundred thousand clones, around 87% detected once. This TCR was recovered from a man between 18 and 29 years old who had recovered from COVID-19. The sequenced sample consisted of PBMCs or T cells enriched from blood (not recorded which). V and J are TRBV7-9 and TRBJ2-2; the D gene is possibly TRBD1 (6 bases). CDR3 sequence: CASSSGAGELFF. The CDR3 DNA sequence: TGTGCCAGCAGCTCAGGGGCCGGGGAGCTGTTTTTT.